Listed here are 18 T cell receptor beta chains from one sample, sequenced in a study of blood T cell repertoires in COVID-19 (dated by TCRdb to 2018 to 2021). Libraries were made using the immunoSEQ multiplex PCR assay. TCRdb's version of the immuneACCESS table is confined to in-frame rearrangements and falls short of the full clone set. An unresolved V gene accounts for under half of the shortfall where checked; the remainder is of unknown origin. For this sample there are some 320,000 clones; about 90% appear just once. 2.9% of the sample is in the top ten clones. Sequencing was done on a sample of PBMCs or T cells enriched from blood (not recorded which). Receptor source: a woman in her forties or fifties who had been exposed to COVID-19.

This sequence joins TRBV19 and TRBJ1-1, with a weak D call TRBD1 (6 bases). Germline CDR1 is LNHDA and CDR2 is SQIVND (reference sequence). Trimming took 1 base from V and 3 from J, leaving 18 bases between them. The CDR3 runs 17 residues. The CDR3 nucleotides are TGTGCCAGTAGTATAGTACCGGTACGGGGGGCGGACACTGAAGCTTTCTTT. This sequence encodes CASSIVPVRGADTEAFF.

The V gene is TRBV5-1, the J gene TRBJ2-2; TRBD1 matches at 8 bases. The ends lost 8 bases at V and 5 bases at J; junction bases unmatched: 5. The CDR3 length is 13 residues. Germline CDR1 reads SGHRS; CDR2 reads YFSETQ. The CDR3 sequence: CASWTGSTGELFF. CDR3 DNA sequence: TGCGCCAGTTGGACAGGGTCGACCGGGGAGCTGTTTTTT. Using reference TRBV5-1 and TRBJ2-2 for the parts outside the CDR3, the full variable domain is KAGVTQTPRYLIKTRGQQVTLSCSPISGHRSVSWYQQTPGQGLQFLFEYFSETQRNKGNFPGRFSGRQFSNSRSEMNVSTLELGDSALYLCASWTGSTGELFFGEGSRLTVL.

This chain connects TRBV2 to TRBJ1-6; TRBD1 matches 9 bases. Germline CDR1 is SNHLY and CDR2 is FYNNEI. The CDR3 has 17 residues. V was pared by 6 bases and J by 3 bases, with 9 bases of the junction left unmatched. The CDR3 nucleotides are TGTGCCAGCAGGGGTTTACAGGGGGCTGACTATAATTCACCCCTCCACTTT. This encodes CASRGLQGADYNSPLHF.

The chain recombines TRBV5-1 with TRBJ1-1, with 7 bases aligning to TRBD1. Losses at the gene ends were 0 bases for V and 4 bases for J; bases not matched to a gene: 12. The CDR3 is 17 amino acids. CDR1 is SGHRS, CDR2 YFSETQ, per germline. The CDR3 reads CASSLDATGARGTEAFF. CDR3 nucleotides: TGCGCCAGCAGCTTGGACGCAACAGGGGCGCGGGGCACTGAAGCTTTCTTT.

The chain employs TRBV30 and TRBJ2-7; D gene ambiguous. Trimming removed 0 bases from V and 6 bases from J, with 9 bases in between. Germline-derived CDR1 and CDR2 are GTSNPN and SVGIG (reference sequence). The CDR3 contains 12 residues. CDR3 sequence: CAWSVVGSEQYF. The CDR3 nucleotides read TGTGCCTGGAGTGTAGTGGGCTCCGAGCAGTACTTC. The full variable domain, in which reference TRBV30 and TRBJ2-7 provide the parts outside the CDR3, is SQTIHQWPATLVQPVGSPLSLECTVEGTSNPNLYWYRQAAGRGLQLLFYSVGIGQISSEVPQNLSASRPQDRQFILSSKKLLLSDSGFYLCAWSVVGSEQYFGPGTRLTVT.

A single count supports this clone. This chain connects TRBV28 to TRBJ1-2; TRBD1 matches at 7 bases. V was clipped by 4 bases and J by 0 bases; unmatched bases: 5. This CDR3 region has 15 residues. The germline V gene encodes CDR1 MDHEN and CDR2 SYDVKM. The chain's CDR3 is CASSSPGGANYGYTF. The CDR3 region has the DNA TGTGCCAGCAGTTCCCCAGGGGGAGCTAACTATGGCTACACCTTC.

The V gene is TRBV4-1, the J gene TRBJ2-4; D possibly corresponds to TRBD2 (6 bases). The ends were cut back, 1 base at V and 7 bases at J, with 17 bases in the middle. Germline V CDR1 and CDR2: MGHRA, YSYEKL. The CDR3 consists of 16 residues. The CDR3 sequence: CASSQAAAGTVNIQYF. CDR3 DNA sequence: TGCGCCAGCAGCCAAGCCGCAGCAGGGACTGTGAACATTCAGTACTTC.

This chain links TRBV19 with TRBJ2-6; a possible D gene is TRBD1 (6 bases). This CDR3 is 17 amino acids long. V lost 5 bases and J lost 1, with 15 bases in between. CDR1 is LNHDA, CDR2 SQIVND, per germline (reference sequence). The CDR3 DNA reads TGTGCCAGTAGTTCCACCGGGACAAAGTCTGGGGCCAACGTCCTGACTTTC. Residues: CASSSTGTKSGANVLTF.

The V and J genes are TRBV5-6 and TRBJ2-7; D is uncertain. The CDR3 is made up of 12 amino acids. The germline gives CDR1 SGHDT, CDR2 YYEEEE. V lost 1 base and J 1 base, leaving 3 bases between the germline ends. The CDR3, as DNA: TGTGCCAGCAGCTTGCAATCCTACGAGCAGTACTTC. Amino acid sequence: CASSLQSYEQYF.

This chain connects TRBV30 to TRBJ2-7, with D perhaps matching TRBD2 (6 bases). Germline V gene data show CDR1 as GTSNPN and CDR2 as SVGIG (reference sequence). The CDR3 consists of 15 residues. V was pared by 5 bases and J by 6 bases, with 23 bases between. The CDR3 loop is CAWGGAVRKPAEQYF. The CDR3 nucleotides read TGTGCCTGGGGAGGGGCTGTCCGAAAACCAGCCGAGCAGTACTTC. Full variable domain (outside the CDR3, taken from reference TRBV30 and TRBJ2-7): SQTIHQWPATLVQPVGSPLSLECTVEGTSNPNLYWYRQAAGRGLQLLFYSVGIGQISSEVPQNLSASRPQDRQFILSSKKLLLSDSGFYLCAWGGAVRKPAEQYFGPGTRLTVT.

The table lists this clone with a count of one. The chain carries TRBV13 and TRBJ2-3; TRBD2 agrees at 10 bases. Trimming cost V 1 base and J 1 base; bases outside gene matches: 2. CDR1 is PRHDT and CDR2 is FYEKMQ in the germline V gene (reference sequence). The CDR3 loop spans 16 amino acids. The CDR3 spells CASSLVLAGGTDTQYF. The CDR3 DNA reads as TGTGCCAGCAGCTTAGTTCTAGCGGGAGGCACAGATACGCAGTATTTT.

The rearrangement links TRBV28 to TRBJ2-2; D may be TRBD1 (6 bases). Germline values: CDR1 MDHEN, CDR2 SYDVKM. V shed 1 base and J shed 3 bases, with 15 bases lying between them. This CDR3 contains 17 residues. CDR3 sequence (DNA): TGTGCCAGCAGTTTATATGGGGCAGGGGATTACACCGGGGAGCTGTTTTTT. Translation: CASSLYGAGDYTGELFF.

The chain employs TRBV19 and TRBJ2-4, with TRBD1 matching 10 bases. This CDR3 spans 18 amino acids. V dropped 6 bases and J dropped 1; count of bases not matched to a gene: 12. CDR1 and CDR2 (germline): LNHDA, SQIVND (reference sequence). The CDR3 nucleotides read TGTGCCAGTAGCCGGGACAGGGGCCCGGACGCGGCCAAAAACATTCAGTACTTC. It translates to CASSRDRGPDAAKNIQYF.

The chain employs TRBV24-1 and TRBJ2-5; 13 positions match TRBD2. The germline gives CDR1 KGHDR, CDR2 SFDVKD. Trimming removed 4 bases from V and 2 bases from J; junction bases left unmatched: 6. The CDR3 runs to 17 residues. The CDR3 region has the DNA TGTGCCACCAGTGACCCGACTAGCGGGGGGAAACAAGAGACCCAGTACTTC. Its protein is CATSDPTSGGKQETQYF.

The V gene is TRBV21-1, the J gene TRBJ2-1; the table names TRBD1, a call not compared with the DNA. TRBV21-1 is a listed pseudogene. The CDR3 is 16 residues long. DNA for the CDR3: TGTGCCAGCAGCACCCGCCGGGACAGGGAACGGAATGAGCAGTTCTTC. The encoded protein is CASSTRRDRERNEQFF.

This chain connects TRBV19 to TRBJ2-7; TRBD1 agrees at 7 bases. Germline CDR1 is LNHDA and CDR2 is SQIVND (reference sequence). The CDR3 loop spans 15 amino acids. Trimming removed 4 bases from V and 3 bases from J; junction bases left unmatched: 9. CDR3 sequence: CASSNPGQMIYEQYF. CDR3 DNA: TGTGCCAGTAGTAATCCGGGACAGATGATCTACGAGCAGTACTTC.

J is TRBJ1-5 and V is TRBV18; weak D call: TRBD1 (5 bases). The CDR3 sequence is 15 residues long. In germline, CDR1 is KGHSH, CDR2 LQKENI. Trimming left V 3 bases short and J 5 bases short, with 14 bases between. CDR3 sequence reads: CASSPQGGGDQPQHF. DNA of the CDR3: TGTGCCAGCTCACCTCAGGGTGGCGGGGATCAGCCCCAGCATTTT.

This clone was observed a handful of times. The J gene is TRBJ2-7, the V gene TRBV10-2; the match to TRBD2 covers 8 bases. The length of the CDR3 is 12 residues. The V segment lost 8 bases and the J segment 5 bases; nucleotides outside the gene matches: 5. Germline CDR1 and CDR2: WSHSY and SAAADI. The CDR3 here is CASGAGGDEQYF. CDR3 in DNA: TGCGCCAGCGGGGCCGGGGGGGACGAGCAGTACTTC.